This T cell receptor beta chain stems from a study of regulatory T cells in long-lasting Graves disease. CDR3 length equals 10 residues. Germline V lookup: CDR1 DFQATT, CDR2 SNEGSKA (reference sequence). V was shortened by 5 bases and J by 5 bases, with 6 bases between the two germline ends. This clonotype was counted ten times or more. Its antigen is unidentified. Building of the TCR beta libraries involved iRepertoire HTBI primers and Arm-PCR of CDR3 regions. Each CDR3 protein is one row after TCRdb ran MiXCR on the multiplex PCR reads. Among 350,000 to 550,000 distinct CDR3 sequences listed, under 15% were seen once. Time point described: newly diagnosed GD, antithyroid drugs for less than 3 months. The TCR library used RNA extracted from PBMCs. Study conclusions and caveats: Reduced TCR diversity was observed in persistent Graves' patients versus newly diagnosed patients. TRBV28, TRBJ1-2 and TRBJ2-5 were favored in persistent disease.

The same specimen was also included in a second study, on T cells in Graves' hyperthyroidism and ophthalmopathy. This second study says: Blood samples included most of the expanded thyroid clonotypes exceeding 0.001.

The V and J genes are TRBV20-1 and TRBJ1-2; D gene ambiguous. The TCR was taken from a woman in her twenties or thirties with Graves disease. This sample comprised peripheral blood mononuclear cells (PBMCs), obtained at new diagnosis, from a patient treated with antithyroid drugs. The DNA of the CDR3 is TGCAGTGCTCTCGGATATGGCTACACCTTC. Its protein product is CSALGYGYTF.